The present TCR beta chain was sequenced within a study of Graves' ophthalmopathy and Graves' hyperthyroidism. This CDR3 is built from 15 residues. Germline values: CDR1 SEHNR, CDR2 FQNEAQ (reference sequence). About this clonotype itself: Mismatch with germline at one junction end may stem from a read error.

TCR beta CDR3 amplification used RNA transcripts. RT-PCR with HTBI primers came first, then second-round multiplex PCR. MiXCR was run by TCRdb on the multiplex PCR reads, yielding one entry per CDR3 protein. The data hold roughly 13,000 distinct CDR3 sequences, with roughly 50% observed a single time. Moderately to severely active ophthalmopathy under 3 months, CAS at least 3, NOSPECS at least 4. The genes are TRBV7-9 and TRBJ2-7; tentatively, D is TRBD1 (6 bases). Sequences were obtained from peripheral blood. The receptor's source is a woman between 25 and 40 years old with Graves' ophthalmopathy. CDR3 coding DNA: TGTGCTAGCAGCTTAAGTACAGGGCCCTCCTACGAGCAGTACTTC. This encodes CASSLSTGPSYEQYF.